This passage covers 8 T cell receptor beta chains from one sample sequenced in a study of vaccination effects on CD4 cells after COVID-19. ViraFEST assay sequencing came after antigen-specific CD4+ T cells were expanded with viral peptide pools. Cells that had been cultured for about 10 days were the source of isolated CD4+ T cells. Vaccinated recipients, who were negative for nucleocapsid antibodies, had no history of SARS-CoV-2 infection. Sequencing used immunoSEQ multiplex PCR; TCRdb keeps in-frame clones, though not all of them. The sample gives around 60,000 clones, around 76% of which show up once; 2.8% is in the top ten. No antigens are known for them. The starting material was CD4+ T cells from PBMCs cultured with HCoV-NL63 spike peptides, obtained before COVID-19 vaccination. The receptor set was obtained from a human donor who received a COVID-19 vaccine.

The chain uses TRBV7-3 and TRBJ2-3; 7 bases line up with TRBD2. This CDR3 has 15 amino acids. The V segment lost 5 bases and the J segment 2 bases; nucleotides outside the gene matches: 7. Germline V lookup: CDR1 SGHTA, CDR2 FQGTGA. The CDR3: CASSPTGGITDTQYF. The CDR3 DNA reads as TGTGCCAGCAGCCCCACGGGGGGTATCACAGATACGCAGTATTTT.

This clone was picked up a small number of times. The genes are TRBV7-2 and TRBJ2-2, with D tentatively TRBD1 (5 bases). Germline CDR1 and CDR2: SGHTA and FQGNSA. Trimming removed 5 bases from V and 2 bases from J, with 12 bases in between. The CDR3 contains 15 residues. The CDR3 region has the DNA TGTGCCAGCAGCCCCGTCCAGGGAAACACCGGGGAGCTGTTTTTT. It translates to CASSPVQGNTGELFF.

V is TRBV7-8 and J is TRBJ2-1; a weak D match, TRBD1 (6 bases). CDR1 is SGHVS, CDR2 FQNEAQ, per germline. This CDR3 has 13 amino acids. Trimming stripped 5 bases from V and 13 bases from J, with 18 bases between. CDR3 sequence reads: CASSKGTTPSQFF. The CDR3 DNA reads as TGTGCCAGCAGCAAGGGGACAACTCCTTCACAGTTCTTC.

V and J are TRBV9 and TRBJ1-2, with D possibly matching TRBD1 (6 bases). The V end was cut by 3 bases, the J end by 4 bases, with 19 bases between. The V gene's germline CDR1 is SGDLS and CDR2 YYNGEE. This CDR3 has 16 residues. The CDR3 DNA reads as TGTGCCAGCAGCGCCCCCTCTCGGGGGGCTGGCTATGGCTACACCTTC. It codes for CASSAPSRGAGYGYTF.

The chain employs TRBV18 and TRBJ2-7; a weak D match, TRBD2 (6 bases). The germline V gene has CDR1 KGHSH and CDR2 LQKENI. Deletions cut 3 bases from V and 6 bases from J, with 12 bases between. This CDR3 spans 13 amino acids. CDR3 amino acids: CASSPGGDAEQYV. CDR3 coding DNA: TGTGCCAGCTCACCCGGCGGGGATGCCGAGCAGTACGTC.

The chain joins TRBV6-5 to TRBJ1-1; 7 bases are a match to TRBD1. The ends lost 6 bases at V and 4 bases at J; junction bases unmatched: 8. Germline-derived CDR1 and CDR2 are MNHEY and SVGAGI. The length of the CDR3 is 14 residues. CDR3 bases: TGTGCCAGCAGAGAGACAGGGTTAGGCACTGAAGCTTTCTTT. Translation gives CASRETGLGTEAFF.

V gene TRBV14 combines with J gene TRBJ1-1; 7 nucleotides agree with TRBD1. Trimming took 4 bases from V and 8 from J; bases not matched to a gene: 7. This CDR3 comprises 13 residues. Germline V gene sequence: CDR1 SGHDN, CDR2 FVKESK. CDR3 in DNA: TGTGCCAGCAGCCCCTCTTTGGACAGGGAAGCTTTCTTT. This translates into CASSPSLDREAFF.

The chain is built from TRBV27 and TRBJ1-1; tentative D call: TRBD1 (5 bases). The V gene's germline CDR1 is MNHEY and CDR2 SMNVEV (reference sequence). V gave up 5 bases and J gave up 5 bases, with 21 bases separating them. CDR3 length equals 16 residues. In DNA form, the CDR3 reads TGTGCCAGCAGTAAAACCGGTTGGGGGTCTGGGACTGAAGCTTTCTTT. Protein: CASSKTGWGSGTEAFF.